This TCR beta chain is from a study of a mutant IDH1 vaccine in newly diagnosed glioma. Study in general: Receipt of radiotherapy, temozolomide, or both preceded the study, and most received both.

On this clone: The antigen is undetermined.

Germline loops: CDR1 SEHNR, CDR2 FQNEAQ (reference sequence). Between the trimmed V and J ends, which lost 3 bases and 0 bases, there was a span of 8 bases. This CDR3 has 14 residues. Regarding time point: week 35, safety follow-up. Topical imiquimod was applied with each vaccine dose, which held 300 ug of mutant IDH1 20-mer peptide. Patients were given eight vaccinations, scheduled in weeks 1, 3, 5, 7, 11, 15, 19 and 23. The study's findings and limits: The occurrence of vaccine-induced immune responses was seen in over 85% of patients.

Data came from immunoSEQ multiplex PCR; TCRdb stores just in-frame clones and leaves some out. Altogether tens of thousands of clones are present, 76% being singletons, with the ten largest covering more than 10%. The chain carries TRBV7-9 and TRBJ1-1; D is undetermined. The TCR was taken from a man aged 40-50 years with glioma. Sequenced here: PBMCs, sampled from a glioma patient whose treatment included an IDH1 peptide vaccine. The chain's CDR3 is CASSLIQMNTEAFF. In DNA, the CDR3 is TGTGCCAGCAGCTTGATCCAGATGAACACTGAAGCTTTCTTT.